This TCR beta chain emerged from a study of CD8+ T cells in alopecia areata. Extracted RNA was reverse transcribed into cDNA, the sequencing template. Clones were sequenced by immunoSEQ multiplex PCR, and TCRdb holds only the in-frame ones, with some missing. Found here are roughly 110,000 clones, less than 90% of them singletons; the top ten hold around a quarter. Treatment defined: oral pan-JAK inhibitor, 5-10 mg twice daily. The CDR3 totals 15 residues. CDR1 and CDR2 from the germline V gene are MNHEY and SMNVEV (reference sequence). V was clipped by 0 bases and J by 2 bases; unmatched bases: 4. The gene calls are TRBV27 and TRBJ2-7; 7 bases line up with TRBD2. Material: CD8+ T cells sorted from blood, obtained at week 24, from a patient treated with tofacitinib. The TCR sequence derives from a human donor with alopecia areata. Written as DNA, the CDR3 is TGTGCCAGCAGTTTATCCGGCACTAGCGCCTACGAGCAGTACTTC. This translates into CASSLSGTSAYEQYF.